Shown below are 10 T cell receptor beta chains from a single sample sequenced in a study of blood T cell repertoires in COVID-19. Here immunoSEQ multiplex PCR was the method, and the copy in TCRdb shows in-frame clones only, minus some. In the table there are 160,000 or so clones, 79% of which are singletons. Source material: peripheral blood. The origin of the receptors is a woman in her sixties or seventies with COVID-19, enrolled during active disease.

The V gene is TRBV19, the J gene TRBJ1-6; D gene ambiguous. The CDR3 extends over 15 amino acids. The V end lost 3 bases, the J end lost 6 bases, and 12 bases lay between the germline ends. Germline V gene lookup returns CDR1 LNHDA and CDR2 SQIVND (reference sequence). The CDR3, as DNA: TGTGCCAGTAGTATTCGGAGTGGGTTTAATTCACCCCTCCACTTT. Protein sequence: CASSIRSGFNSPLHF.

In this sample, this clone turned up once. The V and J genes are TRBV20-1 and TRBJ2-5; no firm D call. The CDR3 extends over 11 amino acids. Trimming pared 1 base from V and 5 bases from J, leaving 5 bases between. Per germline, CDR1 DFQATT and CDR2 SNEGSKA (reference sequence). The CDR3 DNA follows: TGCAGTGCTAGAGTCCGGGAGACCCAGTACTTC. This translates into CSARVRETQYF.

This chain links TRBV2 with TRBJ1-2, with D unresolved. In germline, CDR1 is SNHLY, CDR2 FYNNEI. The CDR3 sequence is 15 residues long. Trimming removed 2 bases at V and 3 bases at J, with 13 bases between. CDR3 DNA sequence: TGTGCCAGCAGTGAACGGCGGGTGACGGACTATGGCTACACCTTC. The encoded protein is CASSERRVTDYGYTF. Drawing the rest from reference TRBV2 and TRBJ1-2, the complete variable domain is EPEVTQTPSHQVTQMGQEVILRCVPISNHLYFYWYRQILGQKVEFLVSFYNNEISEKSEIFDDQFSVERPDGSNFTLKIRSTKLEDSAMYFCASSERRVTDYGYTFGSGTRLTVV.

This clone was seen only a few times. The chain couples TRBV9 to TRBJ1-6; TRBD1 matches at 8 bases. After removal of 3 bases from V and 7 bases from J, the junction contained 3 bases not matched to a gene. Germline V gene lookup returns CDR1 SGDLS and CDR2 YYNGEE. The CDR3 spans 14 residues. CDR3 DNA sequence: TGTGCCAGCAGCGAGACAGGGGACAATTCACCCCTCCACTTT. Translating it yields CASSETGDNSPLHF.

This clone has only a few counts. The chain is built from TRBV14 and TRBJ2-3; TRBD2 might be the D (6 bases). Trimming stripped 5 bases from V and 4 bases from J, with 16 bases between. Germline CDR1 reads SGHDN; CDR2 reads FVKESK. This CDR3 contains 15 residues. The DNA for the CDR3 is TGTGCCAGCAGCTGGGACTCAGTAAACGCAGATACGCAGTATTTT. Its protein product is CASSWDSVNADTQYF.

This clone was observed a single time. The genes are TRBV9 and TRBJ2-7; 9 bases align to TRBD2. V shed 3 bases, J shed 6 bases, and the junction held 10 bases outside the gene matches. The CDR3 is made up of 15 amino acids. Germline V gene sequence: CDR1 SGDLS, CDR2 YYNGEE. CDR3 DNA sequence: TGTGCCAGCAGCGCAGGCGGCGGGAGGGCCCGCGAGCAGTACTTC. Protein product: CASSAGGGRAREQYF.

The chain is built from TRBV19 and TRBJ1-5; 11 bases match TRBD1. Germline V gives CDR1 LNHDA, CDR2 SQIVND (reference sequence). J gave up 6 bases and V 6 bases, and 7 bases lay outside the gene matches. This CDR3 is 15 amino acids long. The CDR3 region has the DNA TGTGCCAGTAGCACCGGGACAGGGGGGGGTCAGCCCCAGCATTTT. It yields the protein CASSTGTGGGQPQHF.

The chain links TRBV11-2 to TRBJ2-1; TRBD2 aligns across 9 bases. The germline V gene encodes CDR1 SGHAT and CDR2 FQNNGV. The CDR3 contains 15 residues. V shed 3 bases and J 7 bases; nucleotides not matched to a gene: 7. Written as DNA, the CDR3 is TGTGCCAGCAGCTTGAAAGGACTAGCGAGAAATGAGCAGTTCTTC. Translated, it gives CASSLKGLARNEQFF.

The rearrangement links TRBV21-1 to TRBJ1-5. TRBV21-1 is termed a pseudogene. There are 13 residues in the CDR3. The CDR3, as DNA: TGTGCCAGCCGGAGTGAACGGAGGCAGCCCCAGCATTTT. It codes for CASRSERRQPQHF.

This chain connects TRBV19 to TRBJ1-5; D uncertain. V was pared by 4 bases and J by 5 bases, with 9 bases between. The CDR3 sequence is 13 residues long. CDR1 and CDR2 from the germline V gene are LNHDA and SQIVND (reference sequence). CDR3 region: CASSTAEYQPQHF. In DNA, the CDR3 is TGTGCCAGTAGTACCGCGGAGTATCAGCCCCAGCATTTT.